The source of this T cell receptor beta chain is a study of technical replicates of blood from several donors (dated by TCRdb to about 2017). Unmatched junction bases come to 3, with V trimmed by 4 bases and J by 1 base. The CDR1 and CDR2 encoded by the germline V gene are SGHTA and FQGNSA. CDR3 length: 14 amino acids, cysteine to phenylalanine. CDR3 DNA only is kept here, 42 bases in frame from base 1. Libraries were built with the immunoSEQ multiplex PCR assay. As stored in TCRdb, this immuneACCESS dataset retains in-frame rearrangements with V and J assigned. A fraction of the clones does not appear; measured against another copy, unresolved V genes explain less than half of the discrepancy, and the remainder lacks a known reason. The sample records approximately 79,000 clones, approximately 96% of which are singletons. Roughly 0.35% of the sample is in the top ten clones. For this clone: This receptor's antigen is unknown. There are no base qualities to consult, and no much larger clone falls within one base.

This receptor was obtained from a human donor in good health. Material: T cells isolated from PBMCs. The rearranged chain carries TRBV7-2 and TRBJ2-5, with 7 bases matching TRBD2. The base sequence is TGTGCCAGCAGCTCCAGCGGGACCCAAGAGACCCAGTACTTC. It translates to CASSSSGTQETQYF. The CDR3 plus the reference TRBV7-2 and TRBJ2-5 genes for the other parts give the full variable domain: GAGVSQSPSNKVTEKGKDVELRCDPISGHTALYWYRQSLGQGLEFLIYFQGNSAPDKSGLPSDRFSAERTGGSVSTLTIQRTQQEDSAVYLCASSSSGTQETQYFGPGTRLLVL.